This TCR beta chain was sequenced for a study of T cell responses to AZD1222 COVID-19 vaccine. Trimming took 5 bases from V and 1 from J; bases not matched to a gene: 5. The CDR3 is 16 residues long. Germline V gives CDR1 SGHNT, CDR2 YENEEA. Study findings and constraints: Researchers took repertoire samples only after the peak T cell response had come. With dominance at 160-218 and 743-854, vaccine-associated CD4 TCRs spanned spike.

TCRdb's copy holds only in-frame clones and misses some; the assay was immunoSEQ multiplex PCR. The profile shows approximately 130,000 clones, around 90% of them singletons. Points on this clone: Its matching antigen is unknown.

The source material was peripheral blood, sampled 28 days after the second AZD1222 dose. The origin of this receptor is an adult who received the AZD1222 COVID-19 vaccine. This chain links TRBV11-3 with TRBJ2-2; 9 bases are shared with TRBD2. The CDR3: CASSPRLAVNTGELFF. DNA for the CDR3: TGTGCCAGCAGCCCTCGACTAGCGGTGAACACCGGGGAGCTGTTTTTT.